This entry is about one T cell receptor (beta chain). The specificity of this receptor is unknown. Per-nucleotide qualities are absent, and no much larger clonotype sits a single base away. The record originates from a study of T-cell reconstitution after alpha-beta-depleted transplantation in children (dated by TCRdb to the mid-2010s). Some background on the complete study: The study quantitatively tracked T-cell immune reconstitution after TCRalphabeta/CD19-depleted allogeneic hematopoietic cell transplantation in children using TCR repertoire profiling. Study-wide findings and limitations: The apparently early recovery of alphabetaT-cell counts about two months after transplant reportedly depended on only several hundred rapidly expanded clones that came from non-depleted graft cells. In some patients, the high TCRbeta diversity seen at day 60 was put down to recipient T cells and intrathymic progenitors that had survived conditioning. The frequencies of hyperexpanded clones fell over the following months, and after one year, T-cell counts and TCRbeta diversity were mostly attributed to newly produced T cells.

To prepare the library, PCR was applied. The instrument was an Illumina HiSeq 2500. TCR libraries were prepared with molecular barcoding, using unique molecular identifiers to normalize TCRbeta repertoire quantification. Starting from the raw public reads, TCRdb applied fastp trimming at Q25, assembled clones with MiXCR and retained in-frame beta chains. Merged by CDR3 protein, the rows form single entries marked with the most common genes and DNA. The sample table shows about 640,000 distinct CDR3 sequences, and approximately 12% are seen once. The top ten clonotypes cover around 2.2% of the sample. The treatment or condition label for this specimen denotes: allogeneic hematopoietic cell transplantation with graft depleted of TCRalphabeta T cells and CD19 B cells. Transplant recipients were children who received TCRalphabeta/CD19-depleted allogeneic hematopoietic cell grafts. The CDR3 starts with the cysteine, ends with the phenylalanine, and has 16 residues. Kept here is only the CDR3 DNA, which spans 48 bases and is read in frame from base 1. From a lookup of the germline V gene (reference sequence), CDR1 and CDR2 are MNHEY and SMNVEV. Trimming removed 5 bases from V and 2 bases from J, leaving 19 bases between the germline ends.

The sequenced sample was PBMCs, mostly from graft donor cells, obtained 360 days after TCRalphabeta/CD19-depleted stem cell transplant. The chain links TRBV27 with TRBJ2-7, with the D gene too uncertain to name. This receptor was identified in a male patient younger than 18 who had a stem cell transplant for acute myeloid leukemia, so the T cells may come from the graft donor. The nucleotide sequence reads TGTGCCAGCAGTCACGCCCGGCCACAGCGTCCCTACGAGCAGTACTTC. Its protein reads: CASSHARPQRPYEQYF.